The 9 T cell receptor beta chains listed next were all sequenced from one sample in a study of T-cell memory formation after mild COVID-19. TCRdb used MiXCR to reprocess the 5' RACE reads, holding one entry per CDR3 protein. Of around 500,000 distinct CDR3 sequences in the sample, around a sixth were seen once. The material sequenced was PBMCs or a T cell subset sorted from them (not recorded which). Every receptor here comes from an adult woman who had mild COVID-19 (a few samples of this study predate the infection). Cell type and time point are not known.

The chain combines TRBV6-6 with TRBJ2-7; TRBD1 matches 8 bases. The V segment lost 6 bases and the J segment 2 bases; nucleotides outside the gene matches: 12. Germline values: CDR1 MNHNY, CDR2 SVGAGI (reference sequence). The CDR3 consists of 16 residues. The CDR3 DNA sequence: TGTGCCAGCAGCTACGGTGAGAACAGGGGGACCTACGAGCAGTACTTC. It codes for CASSYGENRGTYEQYF.

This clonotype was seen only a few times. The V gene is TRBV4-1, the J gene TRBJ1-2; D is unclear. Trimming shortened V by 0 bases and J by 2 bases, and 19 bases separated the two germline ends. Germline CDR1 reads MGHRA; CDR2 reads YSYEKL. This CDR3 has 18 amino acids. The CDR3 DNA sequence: TGCGCCAGCAGCCAAGATCGAGGGCGGACTCCCAACAACTATGGCTACACCTTC. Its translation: CASSQDRGRTPNNYGYTF.

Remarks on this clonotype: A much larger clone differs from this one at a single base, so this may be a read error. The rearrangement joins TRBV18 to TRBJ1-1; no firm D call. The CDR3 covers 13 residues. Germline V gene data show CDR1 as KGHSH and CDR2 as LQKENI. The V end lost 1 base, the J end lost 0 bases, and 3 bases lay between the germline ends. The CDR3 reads CASSPRMNTEAFF. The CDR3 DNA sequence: TGTGCCAGCTCACCACGGATGAACACTGAAGCTTTCTTT.

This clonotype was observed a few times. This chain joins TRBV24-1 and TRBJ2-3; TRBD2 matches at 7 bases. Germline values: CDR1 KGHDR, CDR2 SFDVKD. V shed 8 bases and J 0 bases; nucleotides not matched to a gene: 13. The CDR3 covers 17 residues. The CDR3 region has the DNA TGTGCCACCACCCATGACGGCGGGGGACCTAGCACAGATACGCAGTATTTT. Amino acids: CATTHDGGGPSTDTQYF.

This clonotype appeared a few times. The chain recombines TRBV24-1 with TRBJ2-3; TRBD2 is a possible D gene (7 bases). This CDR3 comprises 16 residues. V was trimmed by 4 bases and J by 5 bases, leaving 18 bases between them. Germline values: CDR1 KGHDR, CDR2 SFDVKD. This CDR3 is CATSDLVQGRGDTQYF. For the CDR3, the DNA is TGTGCCACCAGTGACTTGGTCCAGGGGAGGGGAGATACGCAGTATTTT.

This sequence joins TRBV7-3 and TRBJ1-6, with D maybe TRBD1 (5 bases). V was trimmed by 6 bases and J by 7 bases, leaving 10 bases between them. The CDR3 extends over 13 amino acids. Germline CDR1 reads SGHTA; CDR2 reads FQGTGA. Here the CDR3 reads CASSVEGNSPLHF. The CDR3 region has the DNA TGTGCCAGCAGTGTTGAGGGGAATTCACCCCTCCACTTT.

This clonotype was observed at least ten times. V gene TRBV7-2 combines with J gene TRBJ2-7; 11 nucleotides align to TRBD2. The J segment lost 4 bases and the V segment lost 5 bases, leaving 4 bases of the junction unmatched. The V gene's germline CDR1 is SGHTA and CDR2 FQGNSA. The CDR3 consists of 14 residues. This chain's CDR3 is CASSRTSGLYEQYF. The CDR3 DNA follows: TGTGCCAGCAGCCGGACTAGCGGGTTGTACGAGCAGTACTTC.

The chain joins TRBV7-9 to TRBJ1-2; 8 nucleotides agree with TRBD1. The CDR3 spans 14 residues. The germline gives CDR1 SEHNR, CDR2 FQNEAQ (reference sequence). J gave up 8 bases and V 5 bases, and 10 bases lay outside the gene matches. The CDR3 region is CASSLDREKEGYTF. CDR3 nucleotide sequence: TGTGCCAGCAGCCTGGACAGGGAGAAGGAGGGCTACACCTTC.

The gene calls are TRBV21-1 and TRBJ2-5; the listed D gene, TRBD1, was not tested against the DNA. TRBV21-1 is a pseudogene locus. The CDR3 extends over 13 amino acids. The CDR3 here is CAPGITIQETQYF. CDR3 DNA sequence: TGTGCCCCCGGCATCACGATACAAGAGACCCAGTACTTC.